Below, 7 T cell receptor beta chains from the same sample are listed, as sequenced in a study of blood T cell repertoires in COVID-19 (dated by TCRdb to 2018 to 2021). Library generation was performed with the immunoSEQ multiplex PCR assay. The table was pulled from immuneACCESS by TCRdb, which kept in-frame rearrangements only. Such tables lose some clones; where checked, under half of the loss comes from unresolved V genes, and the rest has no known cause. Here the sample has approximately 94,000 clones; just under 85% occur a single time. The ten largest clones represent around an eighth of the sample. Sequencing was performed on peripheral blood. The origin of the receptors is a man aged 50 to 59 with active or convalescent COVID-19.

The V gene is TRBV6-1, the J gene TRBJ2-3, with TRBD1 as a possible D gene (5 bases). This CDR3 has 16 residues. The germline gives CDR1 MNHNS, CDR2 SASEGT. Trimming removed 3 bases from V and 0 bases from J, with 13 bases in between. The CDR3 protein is CASSERQGLSTDTQYF. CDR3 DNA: TGTGCCAGCAGTGAGAGGCAGGGCTTAAGCACAGATACGCAGTATTTT.

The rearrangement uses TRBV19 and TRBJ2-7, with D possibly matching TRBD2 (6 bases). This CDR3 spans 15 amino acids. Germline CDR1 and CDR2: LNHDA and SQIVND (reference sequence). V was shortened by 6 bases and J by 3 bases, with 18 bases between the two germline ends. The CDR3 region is CASSPLMAGNYEQYF. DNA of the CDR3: TGTGCCAGTAGCCCCCTTATGGCGGGAAACTACGAGCAGTACTTC.

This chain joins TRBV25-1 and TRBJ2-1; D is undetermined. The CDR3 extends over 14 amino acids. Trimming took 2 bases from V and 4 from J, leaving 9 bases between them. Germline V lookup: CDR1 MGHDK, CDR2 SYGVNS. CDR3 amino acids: CASSEGLEYNEQFF. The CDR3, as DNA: TGTGCCAGCAGTGAAGGTCTAGAATACAATGAGCAGTTCTTC.

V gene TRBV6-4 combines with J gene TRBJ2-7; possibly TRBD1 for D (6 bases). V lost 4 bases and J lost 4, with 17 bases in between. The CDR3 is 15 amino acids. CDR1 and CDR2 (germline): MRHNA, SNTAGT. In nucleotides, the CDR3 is TGTGCCAGCAGTGCCGCCGAGGGAAGGGGGTACGAGCAGTACTTC. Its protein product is CASSAAEGRGYEQYF.

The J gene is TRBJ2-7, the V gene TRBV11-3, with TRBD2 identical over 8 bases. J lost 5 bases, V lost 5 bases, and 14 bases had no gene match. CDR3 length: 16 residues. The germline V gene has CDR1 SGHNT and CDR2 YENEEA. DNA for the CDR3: TGTGCCAGCAGCCCCTCCACTAGCGGACGTTCAGACGAGCAGTACTTC. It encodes CASSPSTSGRSDEQYF.

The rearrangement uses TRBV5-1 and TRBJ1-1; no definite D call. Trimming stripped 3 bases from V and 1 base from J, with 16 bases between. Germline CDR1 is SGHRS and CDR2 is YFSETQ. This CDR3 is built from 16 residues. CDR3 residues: CASSSRVGLSNTEAFF. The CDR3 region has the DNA TGCGCCAGCAGCTCGAGGGTAGGACTCTCGAACACTGAAGCTTTCTTT.

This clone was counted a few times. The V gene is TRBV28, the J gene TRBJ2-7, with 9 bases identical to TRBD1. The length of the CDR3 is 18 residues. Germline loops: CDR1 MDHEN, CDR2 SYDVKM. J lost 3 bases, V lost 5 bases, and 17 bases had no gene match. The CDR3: CASSGRDRGTSSFYEQYF. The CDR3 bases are TGTGCCAGCAGTGGCCGCGACAGGGGGACCTCGAGTTTCTACGAGCAGTACTTC.